The rows below give T cell receptor beta chains drawn from one sample of a study of cytomegalovirus exposure and HLA in healthy donors. Clones were read by immunoSEQ multiplex PCR, and TCRdb kept only the in-frame ones, dropping some. The repertoire holds some 130,000 clones, with more than 80% as singletons. Sequencing was carried out using PBMCs. The receptors here all came from a male donor in good health and CMV-seronegative. Both conserved end residues are part of each CDR3. A D gene is named only where the DNA matches it firmly. Rows may omit the clone size; those that give it use once, few, many or a size class.

J | D | V | size | CDR3 | DNA
TRBJ2-6 | TRBD1 | TRBV25-1 | - | CASSPFGTGTAGANGLTF | TGTGCCAGCAGTCCTTTCGGGACAGGGACAGCTGGGGCCAACGGCCTGACTTTC
TRBJ2-1 | - | TRBV19 | - | CASSRLYNEQFF | TGTGCCAGTAGTCGTCTCTACAATGAGCAGTTCTTC
TRBJ2-6 | - | TRBV6-1 | few | CASSEEGGGANVLTF | TGTGCCAGCAGTGAAGAAGGAGGTGGGGCCAACGTCCTGACTTTC
TRBJ1-3 | TRBD1 | TRBV25-1 | - | CASSGTGTDTGNTIYF | TGTGCCAGCAGTGGGACAGGGACGGATACTGGAAACACCATATATTTT
TRBJ2-7 | - | TRBV30 | - | CAWSPRAEPGQYF | TGTGCCTGGAGTCCTAGAGCGGAGCCTGGGCAGTACTTC
TRBJ1-1 | - | TRBV11-2 | few | CASSLKPGGNTEAFF | TGTGCCAGCAGCTTAAAACCCGGTGGGAACACTGAAGCTTTCTTT
TRBJ2-7 | - | TRBV5-1 | - | CASSSQVGSYEQYF | TGCGCCAGCAGCTCGCAGGTAGGGAGCTACGAGCAGTACTTC
TRBJ1-5 | - | TRBV19 | - | CASSPGQSYQPQHF | TGTGCCAGTAGTCCCGGACAGAGCTATCAGCCCCAGCATTTT
TRBJ2-3 | TRBD2 | TRBV27 | - | CASSQQLAGGPDTQYF | TGTGCCAGCAGCCAACAACTAGCGGGGGGTCCAGATACGCAGTATTTT
TRBJ2-1 | TRBD2 | TRBV18 | few | CASSQGLAGGDEQFF | TGTGCCAGCTCACAGGGACTAGCGGGGGGTGATGAGCAGTTCTTC
TRBJ2-1 | TRBD2 | TRBV7-8 | - | CASSFDSGSFSNEQFF | TGTGCCAGCAGCTTCGATAGCGGGAGTTTCTCCAATGAGCAGTTCTTC
TRBJ1-2 | - | TRBV19 | few | CASRQIASPANYGYTF | TGTGCCAGTAGGCAAATAGCTTCACCTGCTAACTATGGCTACACCTTC
TRBJ2-7 | - | TRBV11-2 | - | CASSPRFRGYEQYF | TGTGCCAGCAGCCCGCGGTTCAGGGGCTACGAGCAGTACTTC
TRBJ2-1 | TRBD2 | TRBV9 | - | CASSPLIAGYNEQFF | TGTGCCAGCAGCCCGCTAATAGCGGGGTATAATGAGCAGTTCTTC
TRBJ1-5 | - | TRBV27 | - | CASSSSAGESNQPQHF | TGTGCCAGCAGTTCCTCGGCAGGGGAGAGCAATCAGCCCCAGCATTTT
TRBJ1-5 | - | TRBV6-1 | - | CASRNRESQPQHF | TGTGCCAGCAGAAACAGGGAAAGCCAGCCCCAGCATTTT
TRBJ2-1 | TRBD1 | TRBV29-1 | once | CSVERDRGLSHEQFF | TGCAGCGTTGAAAGGGACAGGGGACTCTCCCATGAGCAGTTCTTC
TRBJ1-5 | TRBD1 | TRBV5-6 | - | CASSLGGTGGARIQPQHF | TGTGCCAGCAGCTTGGGGGGGACAGGGGGCGCGAGAATTCAGCCCCAGCATTTT
TRBJ2-3 | TRBD2 | TRBV15 | few | CATSRDRTSGRATDTQYF | TGTGCCACCAGCAGAGATCGGACTAGCGGGAGGGCCACAGATACGCAGTATTTT
TRBJ1-2 | TRBD1 | TRBV29-1 | - | CSDLSLRTGSLYYGYTF | TGCAGCGACCTCTCCCTCCGGACAGGGTCCCTCTACTATGGCTACACCTTC
TRBJ2-7 | TRBD1 | TRBV7-2 | - | CASSQRQGSSEQYF | TGTGCCAGCAGCCAAAGACAGGGGAGTAGCGAGCAGTACTTC
TRBJ2-2 | TRBD2 | TRBV15 | - | CATSTPSAGGHGELFF | TGTGCCACCAGCACCCCTTCGGCGGGAGGGCACGGGGAGCTGTTTTTT
TRBJ2-3 | - | TRBV5-8 | - | CASSLQGVDTQYF | TGTGCCAGCAGCTTACAGGGAGTAGATACGCAGTATTTT
TRBJ2-5 | - | TRBV2 | - | CASHRVEETQYF | TGTGCCAGTCACAGGGTAGAAGAGACCCAGTACTTC
TRBJ1-2 | - | TRBV7-8 | - | CASSLGPGRYGYTF | TGTGCCAGCAGCTTAGGCCCAGGGAGGTATGGCTACACCTTC
TRBJ1-1 | - | TRBV7-2 | - | CASKQDPNTEAFF | TGTGCCAGTAAACAGGACCCGAACACTGAAGCTTTCTTT
TRBJ1-1 | TRBD1 | TRBV30 | - | CAWSSTGGNTEAFF | TGTGCCTGGAGTTCGACAGGGGGGAACACCGAAGCTTTCTTT
TRBJ1-1 | - | TRBV18 | - | CASSPGQGTTEAFF | TGTGCCAGCTCACCCGGGCAGGGGACCACTGAAGCTTTCTTT
TRBJ1-2 | - | TRBV27 | - | CASSFDSARGYTF | TGTGCCAGCAGTTTCGACAGCGCGCGAGGCTACACCTTC
TRBJ2-4 | TRBD2 | TRBV4-1 | - | CASSHPTSGGASGYF | TGCGCCAGCAGCCACCCCACTAGCGGGGGGGCCAGTGGGTACTTC
TRBJ2-1 | TRBD2 | TRBV11-3 | once | CASSQIRGGGGNNEQFF | TGTGCCAGCAGCCAAATAAGAGGCGGGGGGGGAAACAATGAGCAGTTCTTC
TRBJ1-3 | - | TRBV27 | - | CASSLSQGLSGNTIYF | TGTGCCAGCAGTTTATCCCAGGGACTATCTGGAAACACCATATATTTT
TRBJ2-7 | TRBD2 | TRBV27 | once | CASTPLAGMVEQYF | TGTGCCAGCACTCCACTAGCGGGGATGGTGGAGCAGTACTTC
TRBJ2-3 | - | TRBV4-1 | - | CASSQGLSDTQYF | TGCGCCAGCAGCCAGGGCCTTTCAGATACGCAGTATTTT
TRBJ1-2 | TRBD1 | TRBV4-2 | - | CASSQDRGLTGYTF | TGTGCCAGCAGCCAAGACAGGGGGCTTACTGGCTACACCTTC
TRBJ1-4 | - | TRBV7-9 | - | CASTGVNEKLFF | TGTGCCAGCACGGGGGTTAATGAAAAACTGTTTTTT
TRBJ1-6 | TRBD1 | TRBV9 | - | CASSVTGQGNSPLHF | TGTGCCAGCAGCGTAACGGGACAGGGGAATTCACCCCTCCACTTT
TRBJ2-7 | TRBD1 | TRBV9 | - | CASSAIPTGLDEQYF | TGTGCCAGCAGCGCAATACCGACAGGGCTCGACGAGCAGTACTTC
TRBJ2-2 | TRBD1 | TRBV7-9 | once | CASREGQGFTGELFF | TGTGCCAGCAGAGAGGGACAGGGGTTCACCGGGGAGCTGTTTTTT
TRBJ2-7 | TRBD1 | TRBV27 | - | CASSHQTVAPGQGSYEQYF | TGTGCCAGCAGTCATCAAACCGTCGCGCCGGGACAGGGGTCCTACGAGCAGTACTTC
TRBJ1-6 | TRBD1 | TRBV30 | - | CAWSPGQGGSPLHF | TGTGCCTGGAGTCCGGGACAGGGAGGATCACCCCTCCACTTT
TRBJ2-1 | - | TRBV4-2 | - | CASSLGWGVVEQFF | TGTGCCAGCAGCCTTGGATGGGGGGTCGTTGAGCAGTTCTTC
TRBJ2-2 | - | TRBV18 | once | CASSSDTTGELFF | TGTGCCAGCTCATCGGACACAACCGGGGAGCTGTTTTTT
TRBJ2-7 | - | TRBV5-1 | - | CASSSTGTGAYEQYF | TGCGCCAGCAGCTCTACCGGGACGGGAGCCTACGAGCAGTACTTC
TRBJ1-1 | TRBD1 | TRBV5-1 | - | CASKGAGRNTEAFF | TGCGCCAGCAAGGGGGCAGGGCGAAACACTGAAGCTTTCTTT
TRBJ1-3 | TRBD1 | TRBV11-2 | - | CASSWTGDSGNTIYF | TGTGCCAGCAGCTGGACAGGAGACTCTGGAAACACCATATATTTT
TRBJ2-7 | TRBD1 | TRBV7-9 | - | CASSSEHRGRNGQYF | TGTGCCAGCAGCTCAGAACACAGGGGGCGTAATGGGCAGTACTTC
TRBJ2-7 | TRBD1 | TRBV9 | - | CASSVAAQGVQYF | TGTGCCAGCAGCGTAGCTGCACAGGGGGTGCAGTACTTC
TRBJ1-5 | - | TRBV2 | - | CASSDRSDQPQHF | TGTGCCAGCAGTGACAGGTCTGATCAGCCCCAGCATTTT
TRBJ1-2 | - | TRBV2 | - | CASRATGHGYTF | TGTGCCAGCAGGGCAACAGGGCATGGCTACACCTTC
TRBJ1-2 | - | TRBV10-3 | - | CAISVAGYGYTF | TGTGCCATCAGTGTGGCAGGCTATGGCTACACCTTC
TRBJ1-2 | TRBD1 | TRBV18 | - | CASSLDGQGYGYTF | TGTGCCAGCTCACTGGATGGACAGGGTTATGGCTACACCTTC
TRBJ1-2 | TRBD1 | TRBV7-2 | - | CASNRIRDSLYGYTF | TGTGCCAGCAACCGCATCCGGGACAGTCTCTATGGCTACACCTTC